What follows are 5 T cell receptor beta chains derived from one specimen sequenced in a study of blood T cell repertoires in COVID-19. The data were produced by immunoSEQ multiplex PCR, yet TCRdb's version contains in-frame clones alone and is incomplete. This sample has approximately 170,000 clones, with around four fifths found just once. The sample consisted of peripheral blood. Receptors were obtained from a woman between 70 and 85 years old with COVID-19, enrolled during active disease.

This clone showed up just once. The chain joins TRBV18 to TRBJ2-7, with D perhaps matching TRBD1 (5 bases). The length of the CDR3 is 14 residues. Germline values: CDR1 KGHSH, CDR2 LQKENI. V shed 4 bases and J shed 6 bases, with 16 bases lying between them. In DNA, the CDR3 is TGTGCCAGCTCACGTCTTCAGGGATACGGCGAGCAGTACTTC. Protein product: CASSRLQGYGEQYF. Combining the CDR3 with reference TRBV18 and TRBJ2-7 gives the whole variable domain NAGVMQNPRHLVRRRGQEARLRCSPMKGHSHVYWYRQLPEEGLKFMVYLQKENIIDESGMPKERFSAEFPKEGPSILRIQQVVRGDSAAYFCASSRLQGYGEQYFGPGTRLTVT.

This chain connects TRBV27 to TRBJ1-1; 7 bases align to TRBD1. Trimming at V came to 7 bases and at J to 4 bases, leaving 6 bases not matched to a gene. The CDR3 totals 13 residues. CDR1 is MNHEY, CDR2 SMNVEV, per germline (reference sequence). CDR3 region: CASIRQGGTEAFF. The CDR3 nucleotides are TGTGCCAGCATCCGACAGGGAGGCACTGAAGCTTTCTTT.

This clone was seen a few times. The chain is built from TRBV9 and TRBJ2-1; no clear D gene. Looked up from germline, CDR1 is SGDLS and CDR2 is YYNGEE. The V end lost 0 bases, the J end lost 9 bases, and 7 bases lay between the germline ends. The CDR3 has 12 residues. The CDR3 bases are TGTGCCAGCAGCGTAGCTATTGGTGAGCAGTTCTTC. Translating it yields CASSVAIGEQFF.

The chain combines TRBV28 with TRBJ1-2; D is uncertain. This CDR3 contains 15 residues. Germline V gene data show CDR1 as MDHEN and CDR2 as SYDVKM. Trimming took 3 bases from V and 8 from J, leaving 19 bases between them. CDR3 amino acids: CASSFPWMRARGYTF. CDR3 DNA sequence: TGTGCCAGCAGTTTCCCCTGGATGAGGGCTCGGGGCTACACCTTC.

V and J are TRBV5-1 and TRBJ2-7; D perhaps matches TRBD1 (6 bases). V lost 2 bases to trimming and J lost 4 bases, with 13 bases between them. The germline gives CDR1 SGHRS, CDR2 YFSETQ. The CDR3 is 14 residues long. CDR3 sequence (DNA): TGCGCCAGCAGCTTTACAGGGTTGGGTTACGAGCAGTACTTC. It codes for CASSFTGLGYEQYF.